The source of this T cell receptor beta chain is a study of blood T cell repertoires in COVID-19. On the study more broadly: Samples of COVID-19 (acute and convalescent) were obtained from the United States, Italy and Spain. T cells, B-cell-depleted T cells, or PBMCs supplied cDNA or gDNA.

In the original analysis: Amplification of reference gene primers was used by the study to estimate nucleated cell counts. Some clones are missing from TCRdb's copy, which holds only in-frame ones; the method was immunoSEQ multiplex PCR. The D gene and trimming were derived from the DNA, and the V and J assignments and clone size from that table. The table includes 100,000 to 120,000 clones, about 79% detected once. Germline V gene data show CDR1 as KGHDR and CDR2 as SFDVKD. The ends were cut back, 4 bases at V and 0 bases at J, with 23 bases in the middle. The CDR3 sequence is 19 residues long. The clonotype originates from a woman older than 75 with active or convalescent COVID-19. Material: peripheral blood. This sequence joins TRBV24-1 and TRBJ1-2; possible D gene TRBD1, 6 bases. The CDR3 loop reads CATSEAFGQGCLANYGYTF. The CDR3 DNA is TGTGCCACCAGTGAGGCCTTTGGGCAGGGGTGCCTTGCTAACTATGGCTACACCTTC.